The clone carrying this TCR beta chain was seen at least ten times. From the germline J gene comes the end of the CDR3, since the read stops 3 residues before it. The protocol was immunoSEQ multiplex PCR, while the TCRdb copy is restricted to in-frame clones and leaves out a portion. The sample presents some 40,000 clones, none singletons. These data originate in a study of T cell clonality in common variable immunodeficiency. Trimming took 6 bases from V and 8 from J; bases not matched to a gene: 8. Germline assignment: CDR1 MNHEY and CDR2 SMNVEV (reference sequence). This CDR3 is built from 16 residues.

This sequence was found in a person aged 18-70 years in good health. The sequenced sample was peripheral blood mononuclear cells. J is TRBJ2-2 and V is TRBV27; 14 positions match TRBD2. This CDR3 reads CASSPGTSGRRGELFF. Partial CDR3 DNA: TGTGCCAGCAGCCCCGGGACTAGCGGGAGACGAGGGGAG.